One and the same sample provided the 27 T cell receptor beta chains below, sequenced in a study of OX40 agonist ivuxolimab in advanced cancers. The table came from immunoSEQ multiplex PCR; TCRdb's copy has only in-frame clones and leaves some out. The table includes 50,000 to 70,000 clones, 75% to 90% detected once. The sample in question was CD4+ or CD8+ T cells sorted from blood, obtained in a trial of the OX40 agonist ivuxolimab. The receptors shown here come from an adult with an advanced solid tumor such as melanoma, head and neck, liver or kidney cancer.

The rearrangement uses TRBV9 and TRBJ2-2, with 13 bases aligning to TRBD2. After removal of 5 bases from V and 3 bases from J, the junction contained 1 base not matched to a gene. Germline V CDR1 and CDR2: SGDLS, YYNGEE. The CDR3 totals 15 residues. As DNA, the CDR3 is TGTGCCAGCAGTGGGACTAGCGGGGACACCGGGGAGCTGTTTTTT. This translates into CASSGTSGDTGELFF.

This clone showed up just a few times. This chain connects TRBV5-6 to TRBJ1-1; possibly TRBD1 for D (5 bases). The CDR3 is made up of 16 amino acids. Between the trimmed V and J ends, which lost 0 bases and 1 base, there was a span of 13 bases. Germline CDR1 reads SGHDT; CDR2 reads YYEEEE. The CDR3 nucleotides are TGTGCCAGCAGCTTGGAGTTAGGGGATACGAACACTGAAGCTTTCTTT. It codes for CASSLELGDTNTEAFF.

The chain carries TRBV5-6 and TRBJ1-2; the match to TRBD1 covers 8 bases. CDR3 length: 13 residues. V lost 1 base and J lost 6; bases outside the gene matches: 2. The germline gives CDR1 SGHDT, CDR2 YYEEEE. This CDR3 is CASSLPGGDGYTF. The DNA of the CDR3 is TGTGCCAGCAGCTTGCCAGGGGGCGATGGCTACACCTTC.

The J gene is TRBJ2-7, the V gene TRBV7-8; tentatively, D is TRBD2 (6 bases). Trimming shortened V by 5 bases and J by 7 bases, and 18 bases separated the two germline ends. The CDR3 is made up of 14 amino acids. Germline CDR1 is SGHVS and CDR2 is FQNEAQ. The CDR3 region is CASSPMTPAGEQYF. CDR3 sequence (DNA): TGTGCCAGCAGCCCCATGACCCCGGCGGGGGAGCAGTACTTC.

The chain has TRBV5-1 and TRBJ2-5; D possibly corresponds to TRBD2 (7 bases). CDR1 and CDR2 (germline): SGHRS, YFSETQ. Trimming removed 4 bases from V and 5 bases from J, with 18 bases in between. This CDR3 comprises 15 residues. The CDR3 region has the DNA TGCGCCAGCAGCCCAGGAGGGGGGGGCCCGGAGACCCAGTACTTC. Protein sequence: CASSPGGGGPETQYF.

This clone has more than one count but fewer than ten. The chain combines TRBV18 with TRBJ2-1; D is ambiguous. V was cut by 3 bases and J by 8 bases, with 17 bases left in between. Germline CDR1 KGHSH, CDR2 LQKENI. The CDR3 is made up of 15 amino acids. CDR3 region: CASSPSQAPSDEQFF. The CDR3 region has the DNA TGTGCCAGCTCACCGAGCCAGGCCCCCTCGGATGAGCAGTTCTTC.

The chain recombines TRBV4-1 with TRBJ2-2, with TRBD2 matching 7 bases. This CDR3 has 15 amino acids. Per the germline V gene, CDR1 is MGHRA and CDR2 is YSYEKL. J lost 0 bases, V lost 6 bases, and 4 bases had no gene match. DNA for the CDR3: TGCGCCAGCAGTCCAGGACTAGCGAACACCGGGGAGCTGTTTTTT. It specifies CASSPGLANTGELFF.

This chain joins TRBV28 and TRBJ2-2; D is unclear. The CDR3 length is 13 residues. Trimming stripped 9 bases from V and 0 bases from J, with 8 bases between. The germline V gene has CDR1 MDHEN and CDR2 SYDVKM. CDR3 protein: CASKGANTGELFF. For the CDR3, the DNA is TGTGCCAGTAAGGGTGCGAACACCGGGGAGCTGTTTTTT.

This chain connects TRBV5-1 to TRBJ2-5; D gene uncertain. The germline gives CDR1 SGHRS, CDR2 YFSETQ. The CDR3 runs 13 residues. V dropped 0 bases and J dropped 5 bases, with 8 bases sitting between them. CDR3 nucleotides: TGCGCCAGCAGCTTGGGCCAGGTCGAGACCCAGTACTTC. It specifies CASSLGQVETQYF.

The J gene is TRBJ2-4, the V gene TRBV19, with D hard to call. This CDR3 contains 18 residues. Trimming pared 0 bases from V and 0 bases from J, leaving 15 bases between. Germline V lookup: CDR1 LNHDA, CDR2 SQIVND (reference sequence). CDR3 sequence (DNA): TGTGCCAGTAGTATAGAGTCTCTCGGCATGCTAGCCAAAAACATTCAGTACTTC. Translation: CASSIESLGMLAKNIQYF.

The chain is built from TRBV4-1 and TRBJ2-2, with 11 positions matching TRBD1. V shed 2 bases, J shed 6 bases, and the junction held 5 bases outside the gene matches. Germline V gene data show CDR1 as MGHRA and CDR2 as YSYEKL. This CDR3 has 16 amino acids. The CDR3, as DNA: TGCGCCAGCAGCCAACCGGACAGGGGGCTGTCCGGGGAGCTGTTTTTT. Its translation: CASSQPDRGLSGELFF.

The V and J genes are TRBV6-5 and TRBJ1-2; D unclear. The CDR3 runs 14 residues. The V end was cut by 10 bases, the J end by 1 base, with 16 bases between. CDR1 MNHEY and CDR2 SVGAGI come from the germline V gene. The CDR3 loop reads CATLPTSLNYGYTF. CDR3 DNA: TGTGCCACACTTCCGACCTCACTTAACTATGGCTACACCTTC.

V and J are TRBV28 and TRBJ1-5; D possibly corresponds to TRBD1 (6 bases). The V gene's germline CDR1 is MDHEN and CDR2 SYDVKM. V was shortened by 2 bases and J by 9 bases, with 29 bases between the two germline ends. This CDR3 is built from 19 residues. The CDR3 reads CASSLSWDPTGRFARPQHF. The CDR3 DNA is TGTGCCAGCAGTTTAAGCTGGGACCCGACAGGAAGGTTCGCTCGGCCCCAGCATTTT.

The CDR3 nucleotides are TGTGCCAGCAACCCTGGAGACGATCAGCCCCAGCATTTT. Translation: CASNPGDDQPQHF. The gene calls are TRBV5-5 and TRBJ1-5; no firm D call. Trimming stripped 6 bases from V and 5 bases from J, with 12 bases between. The germline V gene encodes CDR1 SGHKS and CDR2 YYEKEE (reference sequence). This CDR3 spans 13 amino acids.

Points on this clone: Germline is not matched at one junction end, which may reflect a read error. The V and J genes are TRBV6-4 and TRBJ2-6; possibly TRBD2 for D (6 bases). Looked up from germline, CDR1 is MRHNA and CDR2 is SNTAGT. This CDR3 comprises 16 residues. The CDR3 here is CARSDSAGSGANVLTF. CDR3 nucleotide sequence: TGTGCCCGCAGTGACTCAGCGGGCTCTGGGGCCAACGTCCTGACTTTC.

The J gene is TRBJ2-1, the V gene TRBV5-5; 10 positions agree with TRBD2. Germline lookup yields CDR1 SGHKS and CDR2 YYEKEE (reference sequence). This CDR3 comprises 16 residues. V shed 0 bases and J 4 bases; nucleotides not matched to a gene: 4. CDR3 in amino acids: CASSLVATSGYNEQFF. In nucleotides, the CDR3 is TGTGCCAGCAGCTTGGTTGCGACTAGCGGGTACAATGAGCAGTTCTTC.

The chain links TRBV5-1 to TRBJ2-1; TRBD2 aligns across 13 bases. Trimming removed 4 bases from V and 7 bases from J; junction bases left unmatched: 5. Germline CDR1 SGHRS, CDR2 YFSETQ. The CDR3 has 15 amino acids. In DNA form, the CDR3 reads TGCGCCAGCAGCGGCGGACTAGCGGGAGCAAATGAGCAGTTCTTC. Protein product: CASSGGLAGANEQFF.

The chain employs TRBV4-2 and TRBJ2-5; tentative D call: TRBD2 (6 bases). This CDR3 has 13 residues. The V end was cut by 1 base, the J end by 4 bases, with 7 bases between. Germline V gene sequence: CDR1 LGHNA, CDR2 YNFKEQ. DNA of the CDR3: TGTGCCAGCAGCCAAGGGGACTCAGAGACCCAGTACTTC. Residues: CASSQGDSETQYF.

J is TRBJ1-2 and V is TRBV19; 7 nucleotides line up with TRBD1. In germline, CDR1 is LNHDA, CDR2 SQIVND (reference sequence). After removal of 5 bases from V and 8 bases from J, the junction contained 8 bases not matched to a gene. This CDR3 comprises 13 residues. The CDR3 region is CASSDEGARGYTF. As DNA, the CDR3 is TGTGCCAGTAGTGATGAGGGGGCGCGAGGCTACACCTTC.

This clone was counted between two and nine times. V usage is TRBV5-4 and J usage is TRBJ1-1, with 9 bases fitting TRBD1. CDR3 length: 13 amino acids. V lost 4 bases and J lost 9; bases outside the gene matches: 7. Germline CDR1 is SGHNT and CDR2 is YYREEE (reference sequence). DNA for the CDR3: TGTGCCAGCAGCAAAGAGACAGGGGGGCAAGCTTTCTTT. It specifies CASSKETGGQAFF. Drawing the rest from reference TRBV5-4 and TRBJ1-1, the complete variable domain is ETGVTQSPTHLIKTRGQQVTLRCSSQSGHNTVSWYQQALGQGPQFIFQYYREEENGRGNFPPRFSGLQFPNYSSELNVNALELDDSALYLCASSKETGGQAFFGQGTRLTVV.

This clone has just one count. The chain is built from TRBV5-8 and TRBJ1-5; D call uncertain. V gave up 4 bases and J gave up 9 bases, with 11 bases separating them. This CDR3 is 12 amino acids long. CDR1 and CDR2 from the germline V gene are SGHTS and YDEGEE. The CDR3 DNA is TGTGCCAGCAGCCCCGAGAGGTGGCCCCAGCATTTT. Translation: CASSPERWPQHF.

The rearrangement joins TRBV7-9 to TRBJ2-7, with 7 bases fitting TRBD2. Trimming removed 5 bases from V and 6 bases from J; junction bases left unmatched: 7. The germline gives CDR1 SEHNR, CDR2 FQNEAQ (reference sequence). This CDR3 comprises 13 residues. CDR3: CASSTGLVSEQYF. The CDR3 nucleotides read TGTGCCAGCAGCACCGGACTAGTGAGCGAGCAGTACTTC.

V and J are TRBV19 and TRBJ2-2; D unresolved. The CDR3 length is 13 residues. V was clipped by 2 bases and J by 5 bases, with 6 bases between them. Germline assignment: CDR1 LNHDA and CDR2 SQIVND (reference sequence). In DNA form, the CDR3 reads TGTGCCAGTAGTATATGGGGAACCGGGGAGCTGTTTTTT. Amino acid sequence: CASSIWGTGELFF.

The rearrangement links TRBV7-8 to TRBJ1-1, with TRBD1 matching over 10 bases. CDR1 SGHVS and CDR2 FQNEAQ come from the germline V gene. After removal of 5 bases from V and 6 bases from J, the junction contained 21 bases not matched to a gene. The CDR3 is 19 amino acids. Here the CDR3 DNA reads TGTGCCAGCAGCAAAAAAGACAGGGGGCTCGGGGCCCAGACGGCTGAAGCTTTCTTT. It is translated as CASSKKDRGLGAQTAEAFF.

The chain employs TRBV12-5 and TRBJ1-5, with TRBD1 as a possible D gene (5 bases). This CDR3 spans 14 amino acids. Deletions cut 5 bases from V and 4 bases from J, with 12 bases between. The germline V gene has CDR1 LGHNT and CDR2 FRNRAP. The CDR3 region has the DNA TGTGCTAGTGGTCTACAGGACAAAAATCAGCCCCAGCATTTT. This translates into CASGLQDKNQPQHF.

The chain uses TRBV6-1 and TRBJ1-2; TRBD1 aligns across 8 bases. Unmatched junction bases numbered 6, after V lost 6 bases and J lost 6 bases. CDR1 and CDR2 (germline): MNHNS, SASEGT. The CDR3 runs 13 residues. The CDR3 is CASRATGGDGYTF. The CDR3 coding sequence is TGTGCCAGCAGGGCAACAGGGGGAGATGGCTACACCTTC.

The chain employs TRBV5-1 and TRBJ2-7; D call uncertain. Germline loops: CDR1 SGHRS, CDR2 YFSETQ. Trimming shortened V by 0 bases and J by 0 bases, and 7 bases separated the two germline ends. This CDR3 comprises 14 residues. CDR3 in DNA: TGCGCCAGCAGCTTGGACAGCCTCTCCTACGAGCAGTACTTC. This sequence encodes CASSLDSLSYEQYF.